This T cell receptor (beta chain) appears in the sequencing data of a study of blood T cell repertoires in COVID-19. Study-wide background: Whether acute or convalescent, the COVID-19 samples came from the United States, Italy and Spain. PBMCs, B-cell-depleted T cells, or T cells were the source of the cDNA or gDNA that made up the material.

This CDR3 is 14 amino acids long. Method: immunoSEQ multiplex PCR; TCRdb's copy keeps in-frame clones and lacks some. The sample yields approximately 27,000 clones, roughly 88% seen once. The rearrangement joins TRBV21-1 to TRBJ2-2; the D call TRBD1 from the table was never checked on the DNA. TRBV21-1 is shown as a pseudogene. The sequence came from a woman in her forties or fifties with active COVID-19. Sequencing was done on a sample of peripheral blood. CDR3 nucleotide sequence: TGTGCCAGCAGCAGGGACAGGGACACCGGGGAGCTGTTTTTT. This translates into CASSRDRDTGELFF.